The 13 T cell receptor beta chains reported below all come from one sample, sequenced in a study of blood T cell repertoires in COVID-19. Sequencing was performed with immunoSEQ multiplex PCR; in TCRdb, only in-frame clones are kept and a portion is missing. The sample holds about 130,000 clones, roughly 90% seen once. The sample comprised peripheral blood. Source of these receptors: a woman of 80 years or more with acute or convalescent COVID-19.

The chain joins TRBV5-4 to TRBJ2-5, with 10 nucleotides matching TRBD1. In germline, CDR1 is SGHNT, CDR2 YYREEE (reference sequence). The CDR3 totals 16 residues. The ends lost 4 bases at V and 2 bases at J; junction bases unmatched: 8. CDR3 nucleotides: TGTGCCAGCAGCCAGGGACAGGGGCCCGTTCAAGAGACCCAGTACTTC. This gives the protein CASSQGQGPVQETQYF.

The rearrangement links TRBV7-9 to TRBJ1-2; D is unresolved. The ends were cut back, 1 base at V and 7 bases at J, with 13 bases in the middle. The CDR3 consists of 14 residues. CDR1 SEHNR and CDR2 FQNEAQ come from the germline V gene (reference sequence). DNA for the CDR3: TGTGCCAGCAGCTTAGTAGCCAGCGCTCCTGGCTACACCTTC. It is translated as CASSLVASAPGYTF.

This clone was seen more than once but under ten times. The chain uses TRBV3-1 (or the pseudogene TRBV3-2) and TRBJ2-1; 10 nucleotides match TRBD2. V gave up 0 bases and J gave up 6 bases; unmatched junction bases: 5. The CDR3 spans 16 residues. The V gene's germline CDR1 is LGHDT and CDR2 YNNKEL (reference sequence). The CDR3 DNA reads as TGTGCCAGCAGCCAAGATAGGCTAGCGGGAGCCAATGAGCAGTTCTTC. This translates into CASSQDRLAGANEQFF.

The chain combines TRBV7-9 with TRBJ1-2, with D possibly TRBD1 on 5 matching bases. This CDR3 spans 14 amino acids. Trimming shortened V by 1 base and J by 4 bases, and 10 bases separated the two germline ends. In germline, CDR1 is SEHNR, CDR2 FQNEAQ (reference sequence). DNA for the CDR3: TGTGCCAGCAGCTTAGAGGGGCTCGGCTATGGCTACACCTTC. Its translation is CASSLEGLGYGYTF.

The chain combines TRBV7-3 with TRBJ2-5; weak D call: TRBD1 (6 bases). V was trimmed by 1 base and J by 4 bases, leaving 16 bases between them. The CDR3 has 16 residues. Germline CDR1 SGHTA, CDR2 FQGTGA. The CDR3 region has the DNA TGTGCCAGCAGCTTAAAAACGGGACACGGCGGAGAGACCCAGTACTTC. This translates into CASSLKTGHGGETQYF.

The genes are TRBV12-3 or TRBV12-4 and TRBJ1-6, with 8 positions matching TRBD1. CDR3 length: 13 amino acids. J gave up 7 bases and V 6 bases, and 2 bases lay outside the gene matches. CDR3 region: CASRRTGNSPLHF. Written as DNA, the CDR3 is TGTGCCAGCAGAAGGACAGGGAATTCACCCCTCCACTTT.

V gene TRBV6-4 combines with J gene TRBJ1-1, with 7 bases aligning to TRBD1. CDR3 size: 16 residues. Germline V gene data show CDR1 as MRHNA and CDR2 as SNTAGT. Unmatched junction bases numbered 13, after V lost 4 bases and J lost 5 bases. Written as DNA, the CDR3 is TGTGCCAGCAGTGCCCCGGACAGGACAATGTTGACTGAAGCTTTCTTT. Its protein is CASSAPDRTMLTEAFF.

This clone was counted once. The chain combines TRBV27 with TRBJ1-5, with a tentative D call TRBD1 (6 bases). This CDR3 comprises 14 residues. V lost 3 bases to trimming and J lost 1 base, with 7 bases between them. CDR1 and CDR2 (germline): MNHEY, SMNVEV (reference sequence). The DNA for the CDR3 is TGTGCCAGCAGTTTTCAGGGGAGCAATCAGCCCCAGCATTTT. Protein sequence: CASSFQGSNQPQHF.

The V gene is TRBV19, the J gene TRBJ1-5; 9 nucleotides line up with TRBD1. V shed 4 bases, J shed 0 bases, and the junction held 7 bases outside the gene matches. From germline, CDR1 is LNHDA and CDR2 SQIVND (reference sequence). The CDR3 consists of 17 residues. This CDR3 reads CASSTGQGKNSNQPQHF. CDR3 nucleotides: TGTGCCAGTAGTACCGGACAGGGGAAGAATAGCAATCAGCCCCAGCATTTT.

J is TRBJ2-2 and V is TRBV5-1; a weak D match, TRBD2 (6 bases). With 4 bases removed from V and 5 bases from J, the gap between germline ends came to 24 bases. Germline lookup yields CDR1 SGHRS and CDR2 YFSETQ. The CDR3 runs to 18 residues. The DNA for the CDR3 is TGCGCCAGCAGCCTCAATGGTCCCGGGGGTCGGTTGACCGGGGAGCTGTTTTTT. This gives the protein CASSLNGPGGRLTGELFF.

V is TRBV3-1 (or the pseudogene TRBV3-2) and J is TRBJ2-4, with D perhaps TRBD2 (7 bases). The germline CDR1 and CDR2 sequences are LGHDT and YNNKEL (reference sequence). The CDR3 contains 18 residues. V gave up 0 bases and J gave up 3 bases, with 18 bases separating them. CDR3 amino acids: CASSQDLPGGADKNIQYF. CDR3 bases: TGTGCCAGCAGCCAAGATCTTCCGGGGGGCGCCGACAAAAACATTCAGTACTTC.

The rearrangement joins TRBV2 to TRBJ1-3, with a tentative D call TRBD1 (6 bases). Germline loops: CDR1 SNHLY, CDR2 FYNNEI. The CDR3 length is 16 residues. V was pared by 5 bases and J by 4 bases, with 18 bases between. The CDR3 here is CASSLTGGSLGNTIYF. For the CDR3, the DNA is TGTGCCAGCAGTCTGACAGGCGGATCGTTAGGAAACACCATATATTTT.

The chain employs TRBV10-3 and TRBJ2-5; D perhaps matches TRBD1 (6 bases). Germline V lookup: CDR1 ENHRY, CDR2 SYGVKD. CDR3 length equals 13 residues. Trimming took 6 bases from V and 7 from J, leaving 15 bases between them. CDR3 loop: CAISGQSAGTQYF. The CDR3 nucleotides read TGTGCCATCAGCGGACAGTCCGCGGGGACCCAGTACTTC.